Listed below are T cell receptor beta chains from one sample, sequenced in a study of blood T cells in healthy people across ages. TCRdb reanalysed the 5' RACE reads using MiXCR and keeps one entry per CDR3 protein. The data show around 1,000,000 distinct CDR3 sequences, with around 27% seen just once and around 0.75% held by the top ten. A further study also used this sample, focusing on T cells of mothers and their children.

Material: blood. Source of these receptors: a girl under 10 years old in good health. Each CDR3 is given with its conserved first and last residue. The D gene is left open where the match is weak. Only some rows state a clone size, as once, few, many or a class for expanded clones.

size: few; J: TRBJ1-4; V: TRBV15; D: -; CDR3: CATSRAAGHEKLFF; DNA: TGTGCCACCAGCAGAGCGGCGGGACATGAAAAACTGTTTTTT
size: -; J: TRBJ1-5; V: TRBV7-8; D: -; CDR3: CASNELGSNQPQHF; DNA: TGTGCCAGCAACGAACTCGGTAGCAATCAGCCCCAGCATTTT
size: few; J: TRBJ1-4; V: TRBV7-9; D: TRBD1; CDR3: CASSLRQGGETNEKLFF; DNA: TGTGCCAGCAGCTTACGACAGGGAGGTGAAACTAATGAAAAACTGTTTTTT
size: few; J: TRBJ1-1; V: TRBV7-8; D: -; CDR3: CASSLEVGLPLNTEAFF; DNA: TGTGCCAGCAGCTTAGAGGTGGGGCTCCCCCTGAACACTGAAGCTTTCTTT
size: -; J: TRBJ2-5; V: TRBV20-1; D: -; CDR3: CSALMASLGSETQYF; DNA: TGCAGTGCCCTAATGGCGTCGCTAGGGTCCGAGACCCAGTACTTC
size: -; J: TRBJ2-1; V: TRBV4-3; D: -; CDR3: CASSHVVASYNEQFF; DNA: TGCGCCAGCAGCCACGTGGTCGCATCCTACAATGAGCAGTTCTTC
size: -; J: TRBJ1-2; V: TRBV29-1; D: -; CDR3: CSVVALHYGYTF; DNA: TGCAGCGTTGTGGCTCTCCACTATGGCTACACCTTC
size: -; J: TRBJ2-6; V: TRBV9; D: TRBD1; CDR3: CASSLGQVGSGANVLTF; DNA: TGTGCCAGCAGCTTGGGACAGGTCGGGAGTGGGGCCAACGTCCTGACTTTC
size: few; J: TRBJ2-3; V: TRBV4-1; D: TRBD2; CDR3: CASSPPGGISTDTQYF; DNA: TGCGCCAGCAGCCCCCCGGGAGGGATAAGCACAGATACGCAGTATTTT
size: -; J: TRBJ2-2; V: TRBV5-1; D: -; CDR3: CASRLIPDTGELFF; DNA: TGCGCCAGCCGCCTCATTCCCGACACCGGGGAGCTGTTTTTT
size: -; J: TRBJ2-7; V: TRBV27; D: TRBD1; CDR3: CASSLRGRPYEQYF; DNA: TGTGCCAGCAGTCTCAGGGGGCGCCCCTACGAGCAGTACTTC
size: -; J: TRBJ1-1; V: TRBV24-1; D: -; CDR3: CATSDAFEAFF; DNA: TGTGCCACCAGTGATGCATTTGAAGCTTTCTTT
size: -; J: TRBJ2-1; V: TRBV4-1; D: TRBD2; CDR3: CASSATEGLAGLEQFF; DNA: TGCGCCAGCAGTGCAACGGAGGGACTAGCGGGACTTGAGCAGTTCTTC
size: -; J: TRBJ2-1; V: TRBV10-3; D: -; CDR3: CAISPDPNNEQFF; DNA: TGTGCCATCAGTCCGGACCCGAACAATGAGCAGTTCTTC
size: -; J: TRBJ2-7; V: TRBV13; D: -; CDR3: CASSSWQEQQYF; DNA: TGTGCCAGCAGCTCCTGGCAGGAGCAGCAGTACTTC
size: -; J: TRBJ2-1; V: TRBV28; D: TRBD2; CDR3: CASSSPTGLAGQEQFF; DNA: TGTGCCAGCAGTTCCCCTACCGGACTAGCGGGACAGGAGCAGTTCTTC
size: few; J: TRBJ2-3; V: TRBV29-1; D: TRBD1; CDR3: CSVGIGTGGNWVTDTQYF; DNA: TGCAGCGTTGGGATCGGGACAGGGGGAAATTGGGTGACAGATACGCAGTATTTT
size: -; J: TRBJ2-5; V: TRBV6-1; D: TRBD2; CDR3: CASSEVLAGGLETQYF; DNA: TGTGCCAGCAGTGAAGTGCTAGCGGGGGGCTTGGAGACCCAGTACTTC
size: -; J: TRBJ1-5; V: TRBV12-5; D: TRBD1; CDR3: CASGLMDRADQPQHF; DNA: TGTGCTAGTGGTTTAATGGACAGGGCGGATCAGCCCCAGCATTTT
size: -; J: TRBJ2-5; V: TRBV6-5; D: -; CDR3: CASSYQGVQETQYF; DNA: TGTGCCAGCAGTTACCAAGGTGTCCAAGAGACCCAGTACTTC
size: -; J: TRBJ2-1; V: TRBV15; D: TRBD2; CDR3: CATSRERGSSYNEQFF; DNA: TGTGCCACCAGCAGGGAGCGGGGCAGCTCCTACAATGAGCAGTTCTTC
size: few; J: TRBJ2-5; V: TRBV7-2; D: TRBD1; CDR3: CASSPRTGQAGKTQYF; DNA: TGTGCCAGCAGCCCCCGAACGGGACAGGCCGGGAAGACCCAGTACTTC
size: few; J: TRBJ2-5; V: TRBV7-3; D: TRBD1; CDR3: CASSPRSGTEETQYF; DNA: TGTGCCAGCAGCCCCAGGTCCGGGACAGAAGAGACCCAGTACTTC
size: -; J: TRBJ1-4; V: TRBV6-1; D: -; CDR3: CASSELRAGEKLFF; DNA: TGTGCCAGCAGTGAACTCAGGGCGGGAGAAAAACTATTTTTT
size: -; J: TRBJ2-1; V: TRBV20-1; D: -; CDR3: CSAPAAGENEQFF; DNA: TGCAGTGCTCCTGCCGCCGGGGAGAATGAGCAGTTCTTC
size: -; J: TRBJ2-4; V: TRBV28; D: -; CDR3: CASSLRMGGNIQYF; DNA: TGTGCCAGCAGTCTGAGGATGGGAGGAAACATTCAGTACTTC
size: few; J: TRBJ2-7; V: TRBV5-6; D: -; CDR3: CASTRNPGPSSEQYF; DNA: TGTGCCAGCACGCGCAACCCGGGACCCTCGTCCGAGCAGTACTTC
size: few; J: TRBJ1-5; V: TRBV12-3/TRBV12-4; D: TRBD1; CDR3: CVSSPGTGGFQPQHF; DNA: TGTGTCAGCAGCCCAGGGACAGGGGGTTTTCAGCCCCAGCATTTT
size: few; J: TRBJ2-7; V: TRBV29-1; D: -; CDR3: CSVGHVSEQYF; DNA: TGCAGCGTTGGACACGTAAGCGAGCAGTACTTC
size: -; J: TRBJ2-1; V: TRBV13; D: TRBD2; CDR3: CASTVSGGRGNEQFF; DNA: TGTGCCAGCACCGTCAGCGGGGGGCGGGGCAATGAGCAGTTCTTC
size: few; J: TRBJ2-7; V: TRBV13; D: TRBD2; CDR3: CASSLPVGTSAVSYEQYF; DNA: TGTGCCAGCAGCTTGCCCGTTGGGACTAGCGCCGTCTCCTACGAGCAGTACTTC
size: few; J: TRBJ1-2; V: TRBV12-5; D: TRBD1; CDR3: CASGSDRVVADGYTF; DNA: TGTGCTAGTGGTTCCGACAGGGTCGTAGCTGATGGCTACACCTTC
size: few; J: TRBJ2-3; V: TRBV20-1; D: -; CDR3: CSARDIDTQYF; DNA: TGCAGTGCTAGGGATATAGATACGCAGTATTTT
size: few; J: TRBJ2-4; V: TRBV28; D: -; CDR3: CASGKDSFGFQYF; DNA: TGTGCCAGCGGAAAAGACAGTTTTGGGTTTCAGTACTTC
size: -; J: TRBJ2-1; V: TRBV29-1; D: TRBD2; CDR3: CSVEGRGRGNEQFF; DNA: TGCAGCGTTGAAGGTCGGGGGAGGGGCAATGAGCAGTTCTTC
size: -; J: TRBJ1-2; V: TRBV19; D: TRBD1; CDR3: CASSSRDRGHYGYTF; DNA: TGTGCCAGTAGTTCCCGGGACAGGGGGCACTATGGCTACACCTTC
size: few; J: TRBJ1-4; V: TRBV28; D: -; CDR3: CASRQGGEREKLFF; DNA: TGTGCCAGCAGGCAGGGAGGCGAGCGTGAAAAACTGTTTTTT
size: once; J: TRBJ2-7; V: TRBV4-1; D: TRBD2; CDR3: CASSQETGGSLGRVQYF; DNA: TGCGCCAGCAGCCAAGAGACCGGAGGATCACTAGGGAGGGTGCAGTACTTC
size: -; J: TRBJ1-2; V: TRBV5-1; D: TRBD1; CDR3: CASSPNRGSNGYTF; DNA: TGCGCCAGCAGCCCGAACAGGGGGTCAAATGGCTACACCTTC
size: -; J: TRBJ1-2; V: TRBV9; D: -; CDR3: CASSVGGALSYTF; DNA: TGTGCCAGCAGCGTAGGTGGGGCGCTGAGCTACACCTTC
size: -; J: TRBJ2-5; V: TRBV20-1; D: -; CDR3: CSATTRDIAQETQYF; DNA: TGCAGTGCTACCACCCGGGACATAGCACAAGAGACCCAGTACTTC
size: -; J: TRBJ2-2; V: TRBV7-3; D: TRBD2; CDR3: CASSLTGTSLNTGELFF; DNA: TGTGCCAGCAGCTTAACGGGGACTAGCTTGAACACCGGGGAGCTGTTTTTT
size: -; J: TRBJ2-4; V: TRBV7-9; D: -; CDR3: CASSHPEGREIQYF; DNA: TGTGCCAGCAGCCATCCGGAGGGTAGGGAGATTCAGTACTTC
size: once; J: TRBJ1-3; V: TRBV6-6; D: -; CDR3: CASSYSQAQNTIYF; DNA: TGTGCCAGCAGTTACTCACAGGCCCAAAACACCATATATTTT
size: many; J: TRBJ1-5; V: TRBV12-3/TRBV12-4; D: -; CDR3: CASSLTGSDQPQHF; DNA: TGTGCCAGCAGTTTAACAGGGAGTGATCAGCCCCAGCATTTT
size: -; J: TRBJ2-2; V: TRBV20-1; D: -; CDR3: CSAKDSRTGELFF; DNA: TGCAGTGCTAAGGACAGCAGAACCGGGGAGCTGTTTTTT
size: -; J: TRBJ2-5; V: TRBV20-1; D: TRBD2; CDR3: CSARDQREAETQYF; DNA: TGCAGTGCTAGAGATCAGCGGGAGGCGGAGACCCAGTACTTC
size: few; J: TRBJ2-7; V: TRBV6-1; D: -; CDR3: CASSSDGTWYEQYF; DNA: TGTGCCAGCAGTTCCGACGGGACTTGGTACGAGCAGTACTTC
size: -; J: TRBJ2-5; V: TRBV19; D: -; CDR3: CASTPGRVETQYF; DNA: TGTGCCAGTACCCCGGGCAGGGTCGAGACCCAGTACTTC
size: few; J: TRBJ2-5; V: TRBV7-9; D: TRBD2; CDR3: CASSFGQTSGGPQETQYF; DNA: TGTGCCAGCAGCTTTGGCCAGACTAGCGGGGGACCCCAAGAGACCCAGTACTTC
size: once; J: TRBJ1-5; V: TRBV7-2; D: -; CDR3: CASSLAINQPQHF; DNA: TGTGCCAGCAGCTTAGCCATCAATCAGCCCCAGCATTTT
size: -; J: TRBJ2-7; V: TRBV9; D: -; CDR3: CASSVDPGDYEQYF; DNA: TGTGCCAGCAGCGTAGACCCAGGGGACTACGAGCAGTACTTC
size: few; J: TRBJ2-1; V: TRBV15; D: TRBD2; CDR3: CATSRGTSRRYNEQFF; DNA: TGTGCCACCAGCAGAGGGACTAGCCGAAGATACAATGAGCAGTTCTTC